This T cell receptor beta chain originates from a study of glioma-infiltrating T cells after dendritic cell vaccination (dated by TCRdb to 2015 to 2016). For context, the study as a whole: The cohort comprised around 15 glioblastoma patients from Phase I and II dendritic cell vaccination trials, 9 newly diagnosed and 6 with recurrent disease. Between 2003 and 2012, the patients were given dendritic cell vaccination pulsed with autologous tumor lysate. The vaccine was prepared from monocyte-derived dendritic cells that were cultured for seven to eight days with IL-4 and GM-CSF and then pulsed overnight with autologous tumor lysate. Three intradermal dendritic cell vaccine injections were administered to patients at biweekly intervals in the arm below the axilla. Deep sequencing of TCR beta CDR3 regions was used to quantify tumor-infiltrating lymphocyte content and compare tumor and blood repertoires in dendritic cell-vaccinated glioblastoma patients. TCR sequencing metrics, including TIL content and tumor-blood repertoire overlap, were correlated with survival after dendritic cell vaccination.

The immunoSEQ assay amplified TCRB CDR3 regions from roughly 2.1 micrograms of genomic DNA, or from all available DNA when less than that amount was available. The multiplex PCR relied on 60 forward primers for TCR V beta segments and 13 reverse primers for J beta segments. Synthetic control templates were spiked into each sample at limiting dilution to estimate reads per starting template. The Illumina HiSeq System generated sequencing reads of 87 bp. The study's own analysis went as follows. PCR and sequencing errors were removed by a nearest neighbor algorithm that merged closely related sequences. TCR overlap was measured as the percentage of unique tumor TCR beta sequences also present in the same patient's peripheral blood. TCRdb retrieved this table from immuneACCESS and kept in-frame rearrangements only. Not all clones are present; in checked studies, unresolved V genes account for under half, and no reason is known for the remainder. The DNA gave D and trimming, while V, J and clone size come from that table. The sample includes about 82,000 clones, with 70% to 90% observed a single time. Approximately 3.2% of the sample is in the top ten clones.

Here is what the overall study found, with its caveats: No direct relationship between TCR clonality and survival was found, suggesting that a diverse polyclonal response may matter. The three-group TCR overlap response model was characterized as speculative, and prospective validation of the model was stated to be required. The cohort was small and heterogeneous, only a few patients had full blood and tumor sets, and even fewer had initial-recurrent tumor pairs. After dendritic cell vaccination, a higher estimated pretreatment TIL content predicted longer time to progression and overall survival.

A word on this clone: The target of this receptor is not known. Base quality data are lacking; no much larger clone is found one base away.

Patients were selected on the basis of adequate residual fresh-frozen tumor tissue and more than two years of available survival data. None of the glioblastoma patients carried an isocitrate dehydrogenase mutation, although molecular status otherwise varied. PBMC were collected before vaccination, two weeks after the third vaccination, and at tumor progression if progression occurred. Genomic DNA was extracted with the Qiagen DNeasy Blood extraction Kit. V sheds 7 bases and J sheds 3 bases, leaving 18 bases between their ends. From its cysteine to its phenylalanine, the CDR3 spans 15 amino acids. Solely the CDR3 DNA is kept, with 45 bases framed from the first base. The germline V gene (reference sequence) sets CDR1 to LNHNV and CDR2 to YYDKDF.

The rearrangement combines TRBV15 with TRBJ1-1; perhaps TRBD1 is the D gene, with 5 bases matching. This clonotype was sampled from a human donor with glioblastoma. Sequenced material: blood, taken before dendritic cell vaccination. The CDR3 reads CATISSGHEDTEAFF. Here is the DNA: TGTGCCACCATAAGTTCCGGACACGAAGACACTGAAGCTTTCTTT.